This entry concerns a single T cell receptor beta chain. No antigen is known for it. The TCRbeta library incorporated unique molecular identifiers. Using its own MiXCR run on the PCR reads, TCRdb lists one record per CDR3 protein. In the table there are about 980,000 distinct CDR3 sequences, roughly 29% of which are singletons. The data derive from a study of T-cell reconstitution after alpha-beta-depleted transplantation in children. Study results and limitations: Elevated TCRbeta diversity at day 60 was traced, in some patients, to surviving recipient T cells and thymic progenitors. Newly produced T cells mostly accounted for T-cell counts and diversity one year post-transplant.

The CDR3 has 15 residues. V lost 3 bases to trimming and J lost 1 base; unmatched junction nucleotides: 5. Looked up from germline, CDR1 is KGHSH and CDR2 is LQKENI. The V call is TRBV18, the J call TRBJ1-2, with TRBD1 matching 7 bases. This clonotype was obtained from a boy in the first two years of life who had a stem cell transplant for SCID, so the T cells may come from the graft donor. The starting material was PBMCs, mostly from graft donor cells, obtained 360 days after TCRalphabeta/CD19-depleted stem cell transplant. CDR3 sequence: CASSPTGANNYGYTF. The CDR3 DNA sequence: TGTGCCAGCTCACCCACAGGGGCAAATAACTATGGCTACACCTTC.